The rows below give T cell receptor beta chains drawn from one sample of a study of blood T cell repertoires in COVID-19. Clones were sequenced by immunoSEQ multiplex PCR, and TCRdb holds only the in-frame ones, with some missing. Of around 250,000 clones detected, over 75% appear once; the ten largest clones hold about 0.7%. Sequenced: peripheral blood. The receptors derive from a human donor in a cohort sampled during active COVID-19. Both conserved end residues are part of each CDR3. The D gene is left open where the match is weak. Clone size is stated in some rows and not others, as once, few, many or a class when expanded.

j_call,cdr3_length,clone_size,d_call,v_call,cdr3_aa,cdr3_nt
TRBJ1-1,13,-,-,TRBV7-2,CASSPYMNTEAFF,TGTGCCAGCAGCCCCTATATGAACACTGAAGCTTTCTTT
TRBJ1-2,13,-,-,TRBV10-3,CAISVGGAAGYTF,TGTGCCATCAGTGTAGGGGGGGCCGCTGGCTACACCTTC
TRBJ1-2,14,-,TRBD1,TRBV6-2/TRBV6-3,CASSYRQGNYGYTF,TGTGCCAGCAGTTACAGACAGGGAAACTATGGCTACACCTTC
TRBJ1-6,13,-,-,TRBV4-3,CASSQEADSPLHF,TGCGCCAGCAGCCAAGAGGCTGATTCACCCCTCCACTTT
TRBJ2-7,17,-,TRBD1,TRBV7-9,CASSFLHRDRGSYEQYF,TGTGCCAGCAGCTTTCTTCACCGGGACAGGGGCTCCTACGAGCAGTACTTC
TRBJ1-5,14,-,-,TRBV2,CASRQGTLNQPQHF,TGTGCCAGCAGACAGGGTACCCTAAATCAGCCCCAGCATTTT
TRBJ2-2,18,-,-,TRBV6-2/TRBV6-3,CASSYSTLGVRTPGELFF,TGTGCCAGCAGTTACTCGACGTTAGGGGTACGAACACCGGGCGAGCTGTTTTTT
TRBJ1-4,17,-,TRBD1,TRBV11-3,CASSHSGPTGGNEKLFF,TGTGCCAGCAGCCATAGCGGCCCTACAGGGGGTAATGAAAAACTGTTTTTT
TRBJ2-1,15,once,TRBD1,TRBV11-2,CASSLEQGAWNEQFF,TGTGCCAGCAGCTTAGAACAGGGGGCGTGGAATGAGCAGTTCTTC
TRBJ1-6,14,few,TRBD1,TRBV25-1,CASIGQGARSPLHF,TGTGCCAGCATTGGACAGGGGGCGCGTTCACCCCTCCACTTT
TRBJ1-4,16,-,TRBD1,TRBV5-6,CASSLAGTGWGEKLFF,TGTGCCAGCAGCTTGGCCGGGACAGGGTGGGGTGAAAAACTGTTTTTT
TRBJ2-4,14,-,TRBD2,TRBV4-1,CASRQTSGGHIQYF,TGCGCCAGCAGACAGACTAGCGGGGGCCACATTCAGTACTTC
TRBJ2-5,15,-,-,TRBV6-2/TRBV6-3,CASSYMGHRQETQYF,TGTGCCAGCAGTTATATGGGACATAGACAAGAGACCCAGTACTTC
TRBJ2-7,17,-,-,TRBV28,CASSSTPRQTVPYEQYF,TGTGCCAGCAGTTCAACCCCTAGACAGACTGTCCCCTACGAGCAGTACTTC
TRBJ1-6,14,once,-,TRBV4-3,CASSRRTSNSPLHF,TGCGCCAGCAGCCGCCGGACTAGTAATTCACCCCTCCACTTT
TRBJ1-1,13,-,-,TRBV6-2/TRBV6-3,CASCSGANTEAFF,TGTGCCAGCTGTTCAGGGGCGAACACTGAAGCTTTCTTT
TRBJ2-7,17,-,TRBD2,TRBV19,CASSPHRTSGSSYEQYF,TGTGCCAGTAGTCCCCACCGGACTAGCGGCTCTTCCTACGAGCAGTACTTC
TRBJ1-2,14,-,-,TRBV7-2,CASSFRDPGYGYTF,TGTGCCAGCAGCTTTCGGGATCCGGGATATGGCTACACCTTC
TRBJ1-1,16,-,-,TRBV4-3,CASSQDHGHMNTEAFF,TGCGCCAGCAGCCAAGATCATGGGCATATGAACACTGAAGCTTTCTTT
TRBJ2-7,15,-,TRBD2,TRBV4-1,CASSQERERDYEQYF,TGCGCCAGCAGCCAAGAAAGGGAGCGGGACTACGAGCAGTACTTC
TRBJ1-5,18,-,TRBD1,TRBV15,CATSRGTTRGSSNQPQHF,TGTGCCACCAGCAGAGGGACGACCAGGGGGTCTAGCAATCAGCCCCAGCATTTT
TRBJ1-4,13,-,TRBD1,TRBV28,CASSLTGAEKLFF,TGTGCCAGCAGCCTCACAGGGGCGGAAAAACTGTTTTTT
TRBJ2-3,17,-,TRBD1,TRBV7-2,CASSTLGQGMNTDTQYF,TGTGCCAGCAGCACCCTTGGACAGGGGATGAACACAGATACGCAGTATTTT